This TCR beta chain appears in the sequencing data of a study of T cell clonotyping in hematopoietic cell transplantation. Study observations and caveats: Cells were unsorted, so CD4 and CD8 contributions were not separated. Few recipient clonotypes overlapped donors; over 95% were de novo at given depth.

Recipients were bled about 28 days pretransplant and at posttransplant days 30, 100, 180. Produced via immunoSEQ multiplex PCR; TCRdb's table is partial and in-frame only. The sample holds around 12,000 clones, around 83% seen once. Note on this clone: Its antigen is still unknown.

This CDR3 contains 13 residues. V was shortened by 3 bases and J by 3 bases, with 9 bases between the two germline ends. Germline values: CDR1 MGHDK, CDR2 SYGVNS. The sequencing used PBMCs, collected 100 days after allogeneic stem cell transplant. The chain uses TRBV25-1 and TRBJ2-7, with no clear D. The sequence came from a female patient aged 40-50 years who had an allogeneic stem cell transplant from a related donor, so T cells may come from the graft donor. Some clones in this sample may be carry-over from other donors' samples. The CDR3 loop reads CASSDGPYYEQYF. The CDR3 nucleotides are TGTGCCAGCAGTGACGGACCATACTACGAGCAGTACTTC.